This paragraph covers one T cell receptor beta chain sequence. This sample's time point: pre-sensitization, week 0. Treatment in this sample: therapeutic diphenylcyclopropenone sensitization with weekly scalp DPC. The sample originates from a study of human T cells and chemical hapten exposure. As for the study in general: Variability of per-sample TCR yields stemmed mainly from small differences in pooled library volume.

One entry per CDR3 protein, called by TCRdb with MiXCR from the RACE reads. This sample has under 300,000 distinct CDR3 sequences; approximately 7.5% occur once, and the top ten carry roughly 1.2%. The receptor's source is a man between 18 and 29 years old with alopecia areata. Some clones in this sample may be carry-over from other donors' samples. The material was whole blood, obtained in connection with sensitization to the hapten diphenylcyclopropenone (DPC).

The DNA for the CDR3 is TGTGCCAGCTACGAGCGGAGGCCTTCTAGCGGGGTTAACACAGATACGCAGTATTTT. It specifies CASYERRPSSGVNTDTQYF. The chain is built from TRBV2 and TRBJ2-3, with 9 positions matching TRBD2. CDR1 SNHLY and CDR2 FYNNEI come from the germline V gene. The CDR3 consists of 19 residues. V was pared by 8 bases and J by 2 bases, with 20 bases of the junction left unmatched. Complete variable domain (other parts from reference TRBV2 and TRBJ2-3): EPEVTQTPSHQVTQMGQEVILRCVPISNHLYFYWYRQILGQKVEFLVSFYNNEISEKSEIFDDQFSVERPDGSNFTLKIRSTKLEDSAMYFCASYERRPSSGVNTDTQYFGPGTRLTVL.